The next 8 T cell receptor beta chains were all read from a single sample in a study of CD8+ T cells in alopecia areata. Sequencing used cDNA as its template, made by extracting RNA and reverse transcribing it. The protocol was immunoSEQ multiplex PCR, while the TCRdb copy is restricted to in-frame clones and leaves out a portion. The profile shows 180,000 or so clones, approximately 50% of them singletons. Treatment of the sample: oral pan-JAK inhibitor, 5-10 mg twice daily. The sample was CD8+ T cells sorted from blood, taken at approximately week 52, from a patient treated with tofacitinib. All receptors derive from a human donor with alopecia areata.

This rearrangement joins TRBV20-1 to TRBJ2-1; D is ambiguous. Germline V gives CDR1 DFQATT, CDR2 SNEGSKA (reference sequence). The length of the CDR3 is 11 residues. Trimming took off 1 base at V and 7 bases at J, with 5 bases between the two ends. CDR3 bases: TGCAGTGCTAGAGCTCCAAATGAGCAGTTCTTC. It translates to CSARAPNEQFF.

This clone was detected only a few times. The V gene is TRBV7-9, the J gene TRBJ2-3; D might be TRBD2 (6 bases). Germline values: CDR1 SEHNR, CDR2 FQNEAQ (reference sequence). V was cut by 4 bases and J by 3 bases, with 11 bases left in between. CDR3 size: 14 residues. The CDR3 sequence: CASSSAGSTDTQYF. CDR3 DNA: TGTGCCAGCAGCTCCGCGGGGTCGACAGATACGCAGTATTTT.

The V gene is TRBV10-3, the J gene TRBJ2-5; D is tentatively TRBD1 or TRBD2 (6 bases each). CDR1 ENHRY and CDR2 SYGVKD come from the germline V gene. Trimming removed 4 bases at V and 5 bases at J, with 11 bases between. The CDR3 has 13 residues. This CDR3 is CAISAGAEETQYF. CDR3 DNA sequence: TGTGCCATCAGTGCGGGGGCAGAGGAGACCCAGTACTTC.

This clone was seen a single time. The chain uses TRBV6-1 and TRBJ2-5; 8 bases are shared with TRBD1. V shed 1 base, J shed 4 bases, and the junction held 5 bases outside the gene matches. The CDR3 is 15 residues long. The germline gives CDR1 MNHNS, CDR2 SASEGT. In DNA, the CDR3 is TGTGCCAGCAGTGAAGGGGACAGGCTATCAGAGACCCAGTACTTC. Translation gives CASSEGDRLSETQYF.

J is TRBJ1-2 and V is TRBV25-1, with a possible D match to TRBD1 (6 bases). Trimming shortened V by 4 bases and J by 8 bases, and 11 bases separated the two germline ends. Germline CDR1 and CDR2: MGHDK and SYGVNS. The CDR3 totals 12 residues. The CDR3 DNA sequence: TGTGCCAGCAGTGTACAGGGTGGCGGCTACACCTTC. Translated: CASSVQGGGYTF.

This clone showed up many times. Other DNA sequences in this specimen translate into the identical CDR3. The chain has TRBV14 and TRBJ2-3, with 10 bases lining up with TRBD1. V was clipped by 4 bases and J by 3 bases; unmatched bases: 7. Germline CDR1 reads SGHDN; CDR2 reads FVKESK. The CDR3 contains 16 residues. This CDR3 reads CASSLRDRGWTDTQYF. CDR3 bases: TGTGCCAGCAGCCTACGGGACAGGGGATGGACAGATACGCAGTATTTT.

The chain recombines TRBV29-1 with TRBJ2-7, with 7 bases lining up with TRBD2. Germline assignment: CDR1 SQVTM and CDR2 ANQGSEA. The ends lost 7 bases at V and 3 bases at J; junction bases unmatched: 9. The CDR3 consists of 13 residues. As DNA, the CDR3 is TGCAGCGCCCTGGTGGGGGGGTTCTACGAGCAGTACTTC. Translated, it gives CSALVGGFYEQYF.

This clone occurred a few times. The chain carries TRBV5-6 and TRBJ2-7; tentatively, D is TRBD1 (6 bases). Between the trimmed V and J ends, which lost 6 bases and 0 bases, there was a span of 13 bases. The CDR3 runs 14 residues. Germline CDR1 and CDR2: SGHDT and YYEEEE. The CDR3 reads CASTLTGSSYEQYF. The CDR3 coding sequence is TGTGCCAGCACTTTGACAGGTAGCTCCTACGAGCAGTACTTC. Based on the CDR3 plus reference TRBV5-6 and TRBJ2-7, the full variable domain is DAGVTQSPTHLIKTRGQQVTLRCSPKSGHDTVSWYQQALGQGPQFIFQYYEEEERQRGNFPDRFSGHQFPNYSSELNVNALLLGDSALYLCASTLTGSSYEQYFGPGTRLTVT.